Below are 5 T cell receptor beta chains sequenced from a single sample in a study of T cell responses to AZD1222 COVID-19 vaccine. Profiling relied on immunoSEQ multiplex PCR, and the TCRdb table lists in-frame clones only, not all of them. Of over 95,000 clones detected, about 81% appear once; the ten largest clones hold 13% to 15%. Sequences were derived from peripheral blood, sampled 28 days after the second AZD1222 dose. The receptors shown here come from an adult who received the AZD1222 COVID-19 vaccine.

The chain couples TRBV27 to TRBJ1-1; D remains unclear. Germline V gives CDR1 MNHEY, CDR2 SMNVEV (reference sequence). The length of the CDR3 is 13 residues. The V and J ends lost 6 bases and 4 bases respectively, with 12 bases between them. CDR3 protein: CASSIFRGTEAFF. In DNA form, the CDR3 reads TGTGCCAGCAGCATTTTTCGGGGCACTGAAGCTTTCTTT.

This clone has just one count. This chain joins TRBV4-1 and TRBJ1-4, with TRBD1 as a possible D gene (6 bases). V was cut by 3 bases and J by 8 bases, with 16 bases left in between. The germline V gene encodes CDR1 MGHRA and CDR2 YSYEKL. CDR3 size: 15 residues. For the CDR3, the DNA is TGCGCCAGCAGCCAGGAGATGTGGGGGCGCGAAAAACTGTTTTTT. It codes for CASSQEMWGREKLFF.

This clone was counted once. This rearrangement joins TRBV7-2 to TRBJ1-1, with D unresolved. Germline V gene data show CDR1 as SGHTA and CDR2 as FQGNSA. Trimming took off 0 bases at V and 1 base at J, with 6 bases between the two ends. CDR3 length: 14 amino acids. CDR3 sequence (DNA): TGTGCCAGCAGCTTAGCGGGCAGGAACACTGAAGCTTTCTTT. Protein product: CASSLAGRNTEAFF. The full variable domain, in which reference TRBV7-2 and TRBJ1-1 provide the parts outside the CDR3, is GAGVSQSPSNKVTEKGKDVELRCDPISGHTALYWYRQSLGQGLEFLIYFQGNSAPDKSGLPSDRFSAERTGGSVSTLTIQRTQQEDSAVYLCASSLAGRNTEAFFGQGTRLTVV.

Only one count was recorded for this clone. The rearrangement uses TRBV9 and TRBJ2-3; D is undetermined. The CDR3 is 15 amino acids. Trimming cost V 3 bases and J 0 bases, with 11 bases left between them. Per germline, CDR1 SGDLS and CDR2 YYNGEE. Written as DNA, the CDR3 is TGTGCCAGCAGCGCCCTGAAGGTAAGCACAGATACGCAGTATTTT. Its translation is CASSALKVSTDTQYF. The variable domain in full, with the rest retrieved from reference TRBV9 and TRBJ2-3, is DSGVTQTPKHLITATGQRVTLRCSPRSGDLSVYWYQQSLDQGLQFLIQYYNGEERAKGNILERFSAQQFPDLHSELNLSSLELGDSALYFCASSALKVSTDTQYFGPGTRLTVL.

The V and J genes are TRBV5-1 and TRBJ2-5; the match to TRBD2 covers 9 bases. Germline loops: CDR1 SGHRS, CDR2 YFSETQ. Trimming removed 4 bases from V and 7 bases from J; junction bases left unmatched: 8. The CDR3 is made up of 14 amino acids. The CDR3 region is CASSAIAGEGTQYF. The CDR3 region has the DNA TGCGCCAGCAGCGCCATAGCGGGGGAGGGGACCCAGTACTTC.